This T cell receptor beta chain was sequenced in a study of quantifying T cell responses using KT2 cells. Study-level information: RNA was reverse transcribed with TCR alpha and beta constant-region primers.

A single-stranded UMI oligo with SP2 sequence was ligated to cDNA 3' ends. First-round PCR used 4 to 5 cycles and beta primers RC1.1 and RC1.2 covering TRBC1 and TRBC2. One entry per CDR3 protein, called by TCRdb with MiXCR from the UMI-ligation and nested PCR reads. Of around 56,000 distinct CDR3 sequences in the sample, around an eighth are singletons; the top ten hold around 9.9%. Germline trimming cut 5 bases from V and 3 bases from J; bases unmatched to any gene: 7. CDR1 and CDR2 from the germline V gene are MNHNY and SVGAGI (reference sequence). CDR3 length: 16 residues. Different KT2-to-PBMC ratios were created with a constant PBMC count.

The TCR originated in a human donor. This rearrangement joins TRBV6-6 to TRBJ1-1, with 12 bases fitting TRBD1. The sample was PBMCs spiked with cells of the T cell clone KT2. The CDR3 loop is CASSTPGQGAYTEAFF. CDR3 nucleotides: TGTGCCAGCAGTACTCCGGGACAGGGGGCCTACACTGAAGCTTTCTTT.